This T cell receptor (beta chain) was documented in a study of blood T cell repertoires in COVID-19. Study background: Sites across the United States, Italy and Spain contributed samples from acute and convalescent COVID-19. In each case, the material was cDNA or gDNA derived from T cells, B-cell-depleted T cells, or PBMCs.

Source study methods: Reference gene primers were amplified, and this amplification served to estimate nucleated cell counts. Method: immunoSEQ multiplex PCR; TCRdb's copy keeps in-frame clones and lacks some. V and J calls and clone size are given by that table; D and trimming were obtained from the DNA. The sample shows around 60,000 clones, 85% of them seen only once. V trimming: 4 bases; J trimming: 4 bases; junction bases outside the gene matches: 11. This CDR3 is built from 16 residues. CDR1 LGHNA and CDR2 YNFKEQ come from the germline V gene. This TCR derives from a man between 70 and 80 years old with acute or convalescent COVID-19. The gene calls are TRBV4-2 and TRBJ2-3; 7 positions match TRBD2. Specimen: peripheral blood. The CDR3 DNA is TGTGCCAGCAGCCGACTCCGGGGGGTCAGCGCAGATACGCAGTATTTT. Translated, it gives CASSRLRGVSADTQYF.